This T cell receptor beta chain stems from a study of blood T cells in healthy people across ages. Broader study findings: Strong correlation existed between TCR beta diversity and naive T cell percentage.

The V gene lost 0 bases and the J gene lost 6 bases, with 13 bases spanning the gap. The length of the CDR3 is 15 residues. Germline CDR1 and CDR2: SGHRS and YFSETQ. Combining a sample-barcoded 5' primer with a J-beta primer mix, a second PCR ran for roughly 7 to 11 cycles. TCRdb redid the calling of the 5' RACE reads with MiXCR, one entry per CDR3 protein. The repertoire consists of more than 650,000 distinct CDR3 sequences, with about 20% occurring once and the leading ten covering less than 25%. A remark on this clonotype: No antigen is known for it.

This clonotype originated in a man aged 65-85 years in good health. The gene calls are TRBV5-1 and TRBJ2-1, with D perhaps given as TRBD1 or TRBD2 (5 bases each). The material sequenced was blood. For the CDR3, the DNA is TGCGCCAGCAGCTTGGTAGTCAGGGACCTCAATGAGCAGTTCTTC. Protein sequence: CASSLVVRDLNEQFF.